The 3 T cell receptor beta chains below all came from one sample that was sequenced in a study of beta chain features in type 1 diabetes. Study conclusions and caveats: Type 1 diabetes patients had TCRB CDR3s that were shorter (moderately but significantly so) in all four CD4+ subsets.

These receptors have no identified antigens. The sequenced template was cDNA made from the entire isolated RNA. Clones were read by immunoSEQ multiplex PCR, and TCRdb kept only the in-frame ones, dropping some. The top ten clones hold 0.5% of a sample with over 150,000 clones, less than 10% of them seen once. Sequenced material: central memory CD4+ T cells from blood. Receptors originate from a man aged 18-30 years with type 1 diabetes.

The chain combines TRBV7-9 with TRBJ2-1, with TRBD2 matching over 10 bases. V dropped 1 base and J dropped 5; count of bases not matched to a gene: 11. The CDR3 extends over 18 amino acids. Germline CDR1 SEHNR, CDR2 FQNEAQ (reference sequence). The CDR3 nucleotides are TGTGCCAGCAGCTTAGGCACAACCGGGACTAGCGATCACAATGAGCAGTTCTTC. Translating gives CASSLGTTGTSDHNEQFF.

This clone has only a few counts. V gene TRBV11-2 combines with J gene TRBJ2-2, with TRBD2 identical over 8 bases. This CDR3 spans 16 amino acids. V lost 5 bases, J lost 4 bases, and 9 bases stayed unmatched. CDR1 and CDR2 (germline): SGHAT, FQNNGV. The CDR3 sequence: CASSTASGLITGELFF. Written as DNA, the CDR3 is TGTGCCAGCAGCACCGCTAGCGGGCTTATCACCGGGGAGCTGTTTTTT.

The rearrangement links TRBV29-1 to TRBJ1-1; D is uncertain. The CDR3 contains 13 residues. With 3 bases removed from V and 1 base from J, the gap between germline ends came to 9 bases. The germline V gene has CDR1 SQVTM and CDR2 ANQGSEA. The CDR3 reads CSVDWSGNTEAFF. CDR3 DNA: TGCAGCGTTGATTGGAGTGGGAACACTGAAGCTTTCTTT.